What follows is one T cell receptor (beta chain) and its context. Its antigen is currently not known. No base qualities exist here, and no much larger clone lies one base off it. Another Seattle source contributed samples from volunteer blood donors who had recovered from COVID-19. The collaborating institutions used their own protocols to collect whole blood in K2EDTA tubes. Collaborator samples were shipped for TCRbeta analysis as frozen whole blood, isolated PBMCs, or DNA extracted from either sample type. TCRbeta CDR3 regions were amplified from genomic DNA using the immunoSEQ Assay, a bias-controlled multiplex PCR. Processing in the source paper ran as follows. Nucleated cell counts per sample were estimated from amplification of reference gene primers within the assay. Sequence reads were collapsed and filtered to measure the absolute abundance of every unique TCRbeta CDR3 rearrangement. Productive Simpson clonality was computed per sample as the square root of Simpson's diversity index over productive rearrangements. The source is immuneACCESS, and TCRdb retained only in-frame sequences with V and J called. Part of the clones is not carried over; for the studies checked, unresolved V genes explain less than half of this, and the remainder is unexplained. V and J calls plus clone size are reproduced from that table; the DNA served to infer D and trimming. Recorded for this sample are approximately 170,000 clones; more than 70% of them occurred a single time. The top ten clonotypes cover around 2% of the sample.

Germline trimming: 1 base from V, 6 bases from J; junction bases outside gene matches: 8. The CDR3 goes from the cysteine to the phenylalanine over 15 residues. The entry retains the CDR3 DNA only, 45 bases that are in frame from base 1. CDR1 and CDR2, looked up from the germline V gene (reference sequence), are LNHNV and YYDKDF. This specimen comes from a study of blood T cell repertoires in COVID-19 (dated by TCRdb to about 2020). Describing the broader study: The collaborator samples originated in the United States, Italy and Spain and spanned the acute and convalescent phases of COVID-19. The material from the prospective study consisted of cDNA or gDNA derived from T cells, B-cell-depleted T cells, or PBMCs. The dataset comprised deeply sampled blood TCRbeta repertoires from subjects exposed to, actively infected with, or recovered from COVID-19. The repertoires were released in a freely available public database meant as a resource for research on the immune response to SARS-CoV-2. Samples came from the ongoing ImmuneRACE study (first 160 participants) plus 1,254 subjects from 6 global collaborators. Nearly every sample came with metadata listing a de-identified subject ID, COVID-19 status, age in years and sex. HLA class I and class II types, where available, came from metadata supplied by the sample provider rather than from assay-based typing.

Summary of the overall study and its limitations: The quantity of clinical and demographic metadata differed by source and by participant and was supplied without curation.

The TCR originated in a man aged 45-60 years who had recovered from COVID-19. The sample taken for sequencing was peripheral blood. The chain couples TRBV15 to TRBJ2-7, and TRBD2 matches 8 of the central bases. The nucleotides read TGTGCCACCAGCAGAGCAGGGCTAGCGGGCACCGAGCAGTACTTC. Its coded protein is CATSRAGLAGTEQYF.